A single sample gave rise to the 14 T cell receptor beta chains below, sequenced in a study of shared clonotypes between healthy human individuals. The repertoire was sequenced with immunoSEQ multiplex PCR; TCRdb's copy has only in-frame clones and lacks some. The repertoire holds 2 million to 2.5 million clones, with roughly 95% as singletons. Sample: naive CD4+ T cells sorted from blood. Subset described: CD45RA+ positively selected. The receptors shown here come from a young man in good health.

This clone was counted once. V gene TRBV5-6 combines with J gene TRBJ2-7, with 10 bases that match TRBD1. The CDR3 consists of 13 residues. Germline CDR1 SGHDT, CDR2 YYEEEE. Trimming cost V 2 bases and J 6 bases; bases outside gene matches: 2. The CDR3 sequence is CASSLGQGGEQYF. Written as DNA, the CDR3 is TGTGCCAGCAGCTTAGGACAGGGGGGCGAGCAGTACTTC.

This chain's CDR3 is CASSLVGGSGYEQYF. In nucleotides, the CDR3 is TGCGCCAGCAGCTTGGTGGGGGGCTCTGGCTACGAGCAGTACTTC. V and J are TRBV5-1 and TRBJ2-7; D may correspond to TRBD1 or TRBD2 (6 bases each). The CDR3 loop spans 15 amino acids. Trimming cost V 0 bases and J 3 bases, with 13 bases left between them. CDR1 and CDR2 (germline): SGHRS, YFSETQ.

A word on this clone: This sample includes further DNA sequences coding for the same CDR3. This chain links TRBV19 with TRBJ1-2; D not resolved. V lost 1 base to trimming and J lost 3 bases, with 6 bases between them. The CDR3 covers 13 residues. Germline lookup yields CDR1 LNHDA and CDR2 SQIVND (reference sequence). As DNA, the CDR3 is TGTGCCAGTAGTATAGGCCAGGACTATGGCTACACCTTC. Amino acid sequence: CASSIGQDYGYTF. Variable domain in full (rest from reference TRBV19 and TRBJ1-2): DGGITQSPKYLFRKEGQNVTLSCEQNLNHDAMYWYRQDPGQGLRLIYYSQIVNDFQKGDIAEGYSVSREKKESFPLTVTSAQKNPTAFYLCASSIGQDYGYTFGSGTRLTVV.

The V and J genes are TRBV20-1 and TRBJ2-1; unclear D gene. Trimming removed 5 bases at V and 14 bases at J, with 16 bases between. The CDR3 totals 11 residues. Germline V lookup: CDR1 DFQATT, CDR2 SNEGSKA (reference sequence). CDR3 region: CSALDWSEEFF. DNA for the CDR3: TGCAGTGCTTTAGATTGGTCCGAGGAGTTCTTC.

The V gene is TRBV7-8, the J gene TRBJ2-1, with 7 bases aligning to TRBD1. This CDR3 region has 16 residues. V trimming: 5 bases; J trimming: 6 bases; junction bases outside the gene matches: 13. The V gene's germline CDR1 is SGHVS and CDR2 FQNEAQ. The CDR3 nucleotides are TGTGCCAGCAGCGGACAGACCGGGACAGTTCGCAATGAGCAGTTCTTC. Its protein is CASSGQTGTVRNEQFF.

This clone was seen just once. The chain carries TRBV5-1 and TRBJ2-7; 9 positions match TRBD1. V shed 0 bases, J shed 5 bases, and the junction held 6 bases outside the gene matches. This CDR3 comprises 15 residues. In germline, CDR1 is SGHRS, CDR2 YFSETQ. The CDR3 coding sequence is TGCGCCAGCAGCTTGGGCCGACAGGGGGTAAACGAGCAGTACTTC. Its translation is CASSLGRQGVNEQYF.

Here the CDR3 reads CASSYRQGGTGELFF. The CDR3 nucleotides read TGTGCCAGCAGCTACCGACAGGGCGGCACCGGGGAGCTGTTTTTT. The V and J genes are TRBV7-9 and TRBJ2-2; 7 bases map to TRBD1. CDR3 length equals 15 residues. Germline CDR1 SEHNR, CDR2 FQNEAQ (reference sequence). Trimming cost V 4 bases and J 4 bases; bases outside gene matches: 6.

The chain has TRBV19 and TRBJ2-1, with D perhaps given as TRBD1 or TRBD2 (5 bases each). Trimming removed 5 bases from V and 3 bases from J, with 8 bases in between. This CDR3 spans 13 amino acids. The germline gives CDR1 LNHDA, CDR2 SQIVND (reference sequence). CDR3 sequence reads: CASSWGSYNEQFF. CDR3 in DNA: TGTGCCAGTAGTTGGGGGAGCTACAATGAGCAGTTCTTC.

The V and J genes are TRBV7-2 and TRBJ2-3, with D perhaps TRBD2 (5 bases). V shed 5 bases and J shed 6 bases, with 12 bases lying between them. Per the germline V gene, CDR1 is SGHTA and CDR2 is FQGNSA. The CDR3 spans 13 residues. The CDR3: CASSPLTRDTQYF. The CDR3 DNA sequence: TGTGCCAGCAGCCCACTAACTAGGGATACGCAGTATTTT.

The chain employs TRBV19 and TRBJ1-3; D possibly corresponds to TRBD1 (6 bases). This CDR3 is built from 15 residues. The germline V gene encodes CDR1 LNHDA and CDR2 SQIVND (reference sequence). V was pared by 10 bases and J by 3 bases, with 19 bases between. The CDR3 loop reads CATLSEGVYGNTIYF. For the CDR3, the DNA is TGTGCCACCCTTAGCGAGGGGGTCTATGGAAACACCATATATTTT.

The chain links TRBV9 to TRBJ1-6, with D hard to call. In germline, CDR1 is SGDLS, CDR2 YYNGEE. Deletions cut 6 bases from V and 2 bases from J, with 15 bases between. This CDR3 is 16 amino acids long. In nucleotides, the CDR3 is TGTGCCAGCAACGGGTCGCCTGGGGCCTATAATTCACCCCTCCACTTT. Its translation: CASNGSPGAYNSPLHF.

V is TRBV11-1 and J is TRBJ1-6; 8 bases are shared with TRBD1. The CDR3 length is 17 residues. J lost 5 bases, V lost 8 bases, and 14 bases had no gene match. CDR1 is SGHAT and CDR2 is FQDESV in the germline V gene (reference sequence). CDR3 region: CASPHWTGRLNNSPLHF. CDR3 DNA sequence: TGTGCCAGCCCTCATTGGACAGGGAGGCTGAATAATTCACCCCTCCACTTT.

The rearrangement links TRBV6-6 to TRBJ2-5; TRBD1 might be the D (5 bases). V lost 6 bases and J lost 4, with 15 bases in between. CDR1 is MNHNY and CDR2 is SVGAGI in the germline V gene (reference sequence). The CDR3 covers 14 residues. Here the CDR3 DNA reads TGTGCCAGCAGACGCGCTGGTAGGGGAGAGACCCAGTACTTC. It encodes CASRRAGRGETQYF.

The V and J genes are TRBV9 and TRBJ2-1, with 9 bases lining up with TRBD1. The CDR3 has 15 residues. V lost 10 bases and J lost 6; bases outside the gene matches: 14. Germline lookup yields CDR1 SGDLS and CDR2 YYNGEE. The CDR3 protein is CASAQTQGAGNEQFF. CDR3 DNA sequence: TGTGCCTCAGCACAAACACAGGGGGCTGGCAATGAGCAGTTCTTC.